Presented here are 10 T cell receptor beta chains from one specimen sequenced in a study of response to subunit inactivated influenza vaccine (dated by TCRdb to 2017 to 2018). Library method: RT-PCR. Sequencing instrument: Illumina HiSeq 2500. The public reads were run again by TCRdb, first through fastp at Q25 and then through MiXCR, and only productive beta chains were kept. All rows with the same CDR3 protein become a single entry with the most common DNA and genes. The sample table contains about 240,000 distinct CDR3 sequences; only one count was recorded for approximately 12% of them. Roughly 7.7% of the sample goes to the ten largest clones. The sequenced sample was non-naive T cells sorted from PBMCs, obtained roughly 15 days before vaccination. Sample cell subset or site, as interpreted from the label and publication: memory T cell fraction. All receptors come from a man aged 50 to 60 who received an inactivated influenza vaccine. Donor details come from another sample of the same person, matched by shared clones.

The chain has TRBV6-2 or TRBV6-3 and TRBJ2-1; 10 bases line up with TRBD2. V shed 4 bases and J 0 bases; nucleotides not matched to a gene: 3. Germline V gene data show CDR1 as MNHEY and CDR2 as SVGEGT. The CDR3 length is 16 residues. The CDR3 loop is CASSWASGGSYNEQFF. Here the CDR3 DNA reads TGTGCCAGCAGTTGGGCTAGCGGGGGCTCCTACAATGAGCAGTTCTTC.

This clonotype has ten or more counts. This sequence joins TRBV4-1 and TRBJ1-3; D call uncertain. The CDR3 loop spans 18 amino acids. Germline V lookup: CDR1 MGHRA, CDR2 YSYEKL. V lost 2 bases to trimming and J lost 0 bases, with 17 bases between them. CDR3 in DNA: TGCGCCAGCAGCCAACCCCGAGGAAGCCAACTCTCTGGAAACACCATATATTTT. This sequence encodes CASSQPRGSQLSGNTIYF.

This clonotype came up many times. The chain has TRBV5-1 and TRBJ2-3, with TRBD1 matching over 8 bases. V lost 5 bases and J lost 3; bases outside the gene matches: 14. Looked up from germline, CDR1 is SGHRS and CDR2 is YFSETQ. The CDR3 loop spans 17 amino acids. This CDR3 is CASSDGTGGSRTDTQYF. For the CDR3, the DNA is TGCGCCAGCAGTGACGGGACAGGAGGAAGTAGGACAGATACGCAGTATTTT.

The chain combines TRBV24-1 with TRBJ2-1; 10 nucleotides align to TRBD2. CDR1 is KGHDR and CDR2 is SFDVKD in the germline V gene. Losses at the gene ends were 7 bases for V and 4 bases for J; bases not matched to a gene: 3. The CDR3 totals 14 residues. CDR3 loop: CATRGSGRYNEQFF. DNA for the CDR3: TGTGCCACCAGGGGTAGCGGGAGGTACAATGAGCAGTTCTTC.

This clonotype was counted at least ten times. The gene calls are TRBV27 and TRBJ1-2, with 7 bases aligning to TRBD1. The trim removed 6 bases at V and 8 bases at J, leaving 15 bases unmatched. Germline V gene lookup returns CDR1 MNHEY and CDR2 SMNVEV (reference sequence). CDR3 length: 15 amino acids. CDR3 nucleotide sequence: TGTGCCAGCAGCCTCGACCCCGCAGGGGGTGGCGGCTACACCTTC. It specifies CASSLDPAGGGGYTF.

The chain joins TRBV29-1 to TRBJ1-2; TRBD1 matches 9 bases. The CDR3 contains 14 residues. CDR1 SQVTM and CDR2 ANQGSEA come from the germline V gene. V was clipped by 1 base and J by 7 bases; unmatched bases: 7. DNA of the CDR3: TGCAGCGTTGAAGGAGGGACAGGGAGAGGTGGCTACACCTTC. Translation: CSVEGGTGRGGYTF.

With respect to this clonotype: An end of the junction does not agree with germline; a read error may underlie this. Here the CDR3 DNA reads TGTGCCAGCAGTGCACATTGGAGCACAGATGCGCAGTATTTT. Protein sequence: CASSAHWSTDAQYF. This rearrangement joins TRBV6-1 to TRBJ2-3; D is ambiguous. The CDR3 has 14 amino acids. Germline V gives CDR1 MNHNS, CDR2 SASEGT.

V is TRBV20-1 and J is TRBJ2-1; D possibly corresponds to TRBD2 (6 bases). This CDR3 has 14 residues. V was pared by 0 bases and J by 8 bases, with 14 bases between. Germline CDR1 reads DFQATT; CDR2 reads SNEGSKA (reference sequence). In DNA, the CDR3 is TGCAGTGCTAGAGACCCGGGGGAGGTCTATGAGCAGTTCTTC. Its translation is CSARDPGEVYEQFF.

V and J are TRBV27 and TRBJ2-1, with D perhaps matching TRBD1 or TRBD2 (5 bases each). Trimming pared 7 bases from V and 2 bases from J, leaving 12 bases between. This CDR3 spans 14 amino acids. Per the germline V gene, CDR1 is MNHEY and CDR2 is SMNVEV (reference sequence). The DNA of the CDR3 is TGTGCCAGCAATAGGGTGGGGGCCTACAATGAGCAGTTCTTC. Translating it yields CASNRVGAYNEQFF.

There are a few counts of this clonotype. V gene TRBV12-3 or TRBV12-4 combines with J gene TRBJ2-2; 10 bases are a match to TRBD2. The CDR3 is 16 residues long. V shed 5 bases and J 1 base; nucleotides not matched to a gene: 4. The CDR3 sequence: CASSPRLAGNTGELFF. CDR3 nucleotides: TGTGCCAGCAGTCCGAGACTAGCGGGGAACACCGGGGAGCTGTTTTTT.